One sample yielded the 20 T cell receptor beta chains listed below, sequenced in a study of T cells in Graves' hyperthyroidism and ophthalmopathy. RNA transcripts were the template for amplifying TCR beta CDR3 regions. First-round RT-PCR with HTBI primers amplified the TCR CDR3 region. Each CDR3 protein is one row after TCRdb ran MiXCR on the multiplex PCR reads. The sample includes about 680,000 distinct CDR3 sequences, over 35% seen only once; the top ten take around 32%. The sample taken for sequencing was blood. These receptors originate from a middle-aged woman with Graves' hyperthyroidism.

This clonotype was observed many times. The CDR3 nucleotides are TGTGCCAGCAGCTTTAGGACCTACTCTGGGGCCAACGTCCTGACTTTC. This codes for CASSFRTYSGANVLTF. The chain links TRBV7-9 to TRBJ2-6; D call uncertain. CDR1 SEHNR and CDR2 FQNEAQ come from the germline V gene (reference sequence). The CDR3 runs 16 residues. Trimming took off 3 bases at V and 0 bases at J, with 9 bases between the two ends.

The chain has TRBV6-6 and TRBJ1-5; TRBD1 matches 9 bases. The CDR3 runs 15 residues. V trimming: 5 bases; J trimming: 2 bases; junction bases outside the gene matches: 4. The germline CDR1 and CDR2 sequences are MNHNY and SVGAGI (reference sequence). The CDR3 bases are TGTGCCAGCAGTCCATGGACAGGGGGCAATCAGCCCCAGCATTTT. It codes for CASSPWTGGNQPQHF.

The J gene is TRBJ1-2, the V gene TRBV10-3; 7 nucleotides align to TRBD1. V lost 5 bases to trimming and J lost 3 bases; unmatched junction nucleotides: 15. This CDR3 contains 17 residues. Germline V gene data show CDR1 as ENHRY and CDR2 as SYGVKD. The CDR3 protein is CAISLNAKTGSHYGYTF. The DNA for the CDR3 is TGTGCCATCAGTCTCAATGCCAAGACAGGGTCCCACTATGGCTACACCTTC.

To note about this clonotype: As the CDR3 is not closed by the conserved phenylalanine or tryptophan, this likely results from a read error. The chain links TRBV19 to TRBJ1-5; 8 bases agree with TRBD1. The CDR3 loop spans 16 amino acids. V dropped 9 bases and J dropped 0; count of bases not matched to a gene: 10. Looked up from germline, CDR1 is LNHDA and CDR2 is SQIVND (reference sequence). The CDR3 bases are TGTGCCAGCAGCCAAGGGACAGGATATAGCAATCAGCCCCAGCATCTT. It specifies CASSQGTGYSNQPQHL.

This clonotype came up many times. The chain carries TRBV29-1 and TRBJ1-4; maybe TRBD1 (6 bases). From germline, CDR1 is SQVTM and CDR2 ANQGSEA. CDR3 length equals 16 residues. CDR3 in DNA: TGCAGTGGGGGGCAGGGTTCACAGGCAACTAATGAAAAACTGTTTTTT. This sequence encodes CSGGQGSQATNEKLFF. Complete variable domain (other parts from reference TRBV29-1 and TRBJ1-4): SAVISQKPSRDICQRGTSLTIQCQVDSQVTMMFWYRQQPGQSLTLIATANQGSEATYESGFVIDKFPISRPNLTFSTLTVSNMSPEDSSIYLCSGGQGSQATNEKLFFGSGTQLSVL.

Turning to this clonotype: A read error may be the cause here, since a much bigger clone is one base away. This rearrangement joins TRBV24-1 to TRBJ2-2, with 11 bases matching TRBD2. This CDR3 comprises 15 residues. CDR1 is KGHDR and CDR2 is SFDVKD in the germline V gene. CDR3 amino acids: CASSGSGGDTGGLFF. CDR3 coding DNA: TGTGCCAGCAGCGGTAGCGGGGGGGACACCGGGGGGCTGTTTTTT.

The rearrangement uses TRBV7-2 and TRBJ1-2, with a possible D match to TRBD1 (5 bases). The V gene lost 6 bases and the J gene lost 4 bases, with 21 bases spanning the gap. The CDR3 has 16 amino acids. From germline, CDR1 is SGHTA and CDR2 FQGNSA. CDR3 coding DNA: TGTGCCAGCAGTTATCCTGTAGTCGGGGACCCCTATGGCTACACCTTC. The encoded protein is CASSYPVVGDPYGYTF.

This chain uses TRBV6-6 with TRBJ2-5; 7 bases agree with TRBD1. Looked up from germline, CDR1 is MNHNY and CDR2 is SVGAGI (reference sequence). The CDR3 is made up of 11 amino acids. Trimming at V came to 5 bases and at J to 7 bases, leaving 1 base not matched to a gene. The CDR3 DNA is TGTGCCAGCAGTCGGGACAGGACCCAGTACTTC. Translation: CASSRDRTQYF.

This clonotype occurred many times. The V and J genes are TRBV7-3 and TRBJ1-1; D possibly corresponds to TRBD1 (5 bases). This CDR3 has 13 residues. V lost 6 bases and J lost 5, with 13 bases in between. Germline assignment: CDR1 SGHTA and CDR2 FQGTGA. The CDR3 DNA is TGTGCCAGCAGTAGGCAGGGTGGAACTGAAGCTTTCTTT. Translation: CASSRQGGTEAFF. Complete variable domain (other parts from reference TRBV7-3 and TRBJ1-1): GAGVSQTPSNKVTEKGKYVELRCDPISGHTALYWYRQSLGQGPEFLIYFQGTGAADDSGLPNDRFFAVRPEGSVSTLKIQRTERGDSAVYLCASSRQGGTEAFFGQGTRLTVV.

This clonotype was counted at least ten times. The rearrangement joins TRBV7-9 to TRBJ2-7; D unclear. V lost 6 bases and J lost 4, with 7 bases in between. Germline loops: CDR1 SEHNR, CDR2 FQNEAQ (reference sequence). CDR3 length: 11 amino acids. The CDR3 loop is CASRAGYEQYF. CDR3 DNA: TGTGCCAGCAGAGCTGGGTACGAGCAGTACTTC.

This clonotype was seen at least ten times. The chain links TRBV10-3 to TRBJ2-2; possibly TRBD2 for D (6 bases). The CDR3 is made up of 17 amino acids. Germline assignment: CDR1 ENHRY and CDR2 SYGVKD. V was shortened by 3 bases and J by 5 bases, with 19 bases between the two germline ends. CDR3 nucleotides: TGTGCCATCAGTGAACCCGTTTGGGAGGTAGAAACCGGGGAGCTGTTTTTT. Translating it yields CAISEPVWEVETGELFF.

The chain couples TRBV13 to TRBJ2-7; the D is unclear. Trimming removed 4 bases from V and 2 bases from J, with 12 bases in between. This CDR3 is 14 amino acids long. Germline lookup yields CDR1 PRHDT and CDR2 FYEKMQ (reference sequence). The CDR3 DNA sequence: TGTGCCAGCAGCTCTTCCGGCAAGACCTACGAGCAGTACTTC. Translation gives CASSSSGKTYEQYF.

The gene calls are TRBV20-1 and TRBJ2-5, with 7 nucleotides matching TRBD2. The CDR3 loop spans 14 amino acids. Losses at the gene ends were 3 bases for V and 11 bases for J; bases not matched to a gene: 15. CDR1 and CDR2 (germline): DFQATT, SNEGSKA (reference sequence). The CDR3 loop is CSARVAGPYNEQYF. The CDR3 DNA is TGCAGTGCTAGGGTAGCGGGCCCTTACAATGAGCAGTACTTC.

This clonotype was seen only a few times. This chain connects TRBV19 to TRBJ1-1, with 9 bases fitting TRBD1. Unmatched junction bases numbered 10, after V lost 4 bases and J lost 1 base. The CDR3 loop spans 17 amino acids. Germline CDR1 is LNHDA and CDR2 is SQIVND (reference sequence). The CDR3 is CASSKPADRGSNTEAFF. The DNA of the CDR3 is TGTGCCAGTAGTAAGCCTGCGGACAGGGGATCGAACACTGAAGCTTTCTTT.

As for this clonotype: At one end, the junction sequence differs from germline, possibly due to a read error. The CDR3 bases are TGTGCCAGCAGTTCAGTTTGGACTGAAGCTTTCTTT. The encoded protein is CASSSVWTEAFF. The chain has TRBV7-1 and TRBJ1-1, with D hard to call. TRBV7-1 is known as an ORF, though its function is uncertain. This CDR3 comprises 12 residues.

V usage is TRBV7-2 and J usage is TRBJ2-5, with 10 nucleotides matching TRBD2. This CDR3 has 16 amino acids. The V segment lost 5 bases and the J segment 6 bases; nucleotides outside the gene matches: 12. The V gene's germline CDR1 is SGHTA and CDR2 FQGNSA. CDR3 residues: CASSPRTSGTRKTQYF. CDR3 sequence (DNA): TGTGCCAGCAGCCCCCGTACTAGCGGGACTAGGAAGACCCAGTACTTC.

This chain connects TRBV7-2 to TRBJ2-5; 10 bases fit TRBD2. The CDR3 spans 15 residues. Trimming took 4 bases from V and 4 from J; bases not matched to a gene: 6. CDR1 and CDR2 (germline): SGHTA, FQGNSA. The CDR3: CASSSLGTSAETQYF. In DNA, the CDR3 is TGTGCCAGCAGCTCCCTCGGGACTAGCGCAGAGACCCAGTACTTC.

This clonotype was counted between two and nine times. The V and J genes are TRBV20-1 and TRBJ1-5; D remains unclear. The CDR3 spans 15 residues. Trimming pared 0 bases from V and 5 bases from J, leaving 14 bases between. Looked up from germline, CDR1 is DFQATT and CDR2 is SNEGSKA (reference sequence). DNA for the CDR3: TGCAGTGCTAGAGATGTGTTGTTGTTATATCAGCCCCAGCATTTT. It codes for CSARDVLLLYQPQHF.

This clonotype was detected many times. This chain connects TRBV14 to TRBJ2-5; D unclear. Germline V gives CDR1 SGHDN, CDR2 FVKESK. The CDR3 extends over 17 amino acids. V was shortened by 1 base and J by 5 bases, with 20 bases between the two germline ends. The CDR3 bases are TGTGCCAGCAGCCAAGTGAAGTTAGAGGTAGTTGAGGAGACCCAGTACTTC. It translates to CASSQVKLEVVEETQYF.

V gene TRBV20-1 combines with J gene TRBJ2-2; 8 bases line up with TRBD1. CDR3 length: 12 residues. The germline CDR1 and CDR2 sequences are DFQATT and SNEGSKA (reference sequence). V lost 5 bases, J lost 7 bases, and 3 bases stayed unmatched. The CDR3 here is CSASGGIGELFF. The CDR3 DNA reads TGCAGTGCTTCAGGGGGCATCGGGGAGCTGTTTTTT.